This TCR beta chain was recorded in a study of neoadjuvant anti-PD-1 for oral cavity cancer. Germline V CDR1 and CDR2: LNHDA, SQIVND (reference sequence). V lost 3 bases and J 3 bases, leaving 13 bases between the germline ends. The CDR3 is 15 residues long. Blood libraries mostly used approximately 480 ng genomic DNA, six replicates each. Measured with immunoSEQ multiplex PCR; TCRdb has only the in-frame clones, and not every one. Of some 14,000 clones in the sample, 60% to 75% are singletons; the top ten hold 2.2%. The material was PBMCs, obtained before nivolumab (anti-PD-1) treatment. This receptor was taken from a person aged 40-85 years with oral cavity squamous cell carcinoma. The chain recombines TRBV19 with TRBJ2-3; maybe TRBD2 (6 bases). The CDR3 sequence is CASSMSGGMTDTQYF. The CDR3 nucleotides read TGTGCCAGTAGTATGTCTGGGGGGATGACAGATACGCAGTATTTT.